This T cell receptor beta chain comes out of a study of T-cell reconstitution after alpha-beta-depleted transplantation in children. Broader study findings: Reportedly, roughly two months post-transplant, alpha-beta T cells arose from several hundred expanded graft clones. Some patients' high day-60 TCRbeta diversity was traced to surviving recipient T cells and thymic progenitors. Newly made T cells mostly supplied T-cell counts and diversity one year after transplant.

This clonotype showed up many times. Its antigen is unknown. V shed 0 bases and J shed 6 bases, with 7 bases lying between them. The CDR3 totals 13 residues. The germline gives CDR1 MGHDK, CDR2 SYGVNS. As it was prepared, the TCRbeta library received unique molecular identifiers. TCRdb reprocessed the PCR reads via MiXCR and lists one record per CDR3 protein. The sample has about 580,000 distinct CDR3 sequences, roughly 24% seen once. This receptor was taken from a boy younger than two who had a stem cell transplant for acute myeloid leukemia, so the T cells may come from the graft donor. The V call is TRBV25-1, the J call TRBJ2-3, with D unresolved. Source: PBMCs, mostly from graft donor cells, taken 360 days after TCRalphabeta/CD19-depleted stem cell transplant. The CDR3 DNA sequence: TGTGCCAGCAGTGAATACAAGAGCGATACGCAGTATTTT. It yields the protein CASSEYKSDTQYF. The full variable domain, rest sourced from reference TRBV25-1 and TRBJ2-3, is EADIYQTPRYLVIGTGKKITLECSQTMGHDKMYWYQQDPGMELHLIHYSYGVNSTEKGDLSSESTVSRIRTEHFPLTLESARPSHTSQYLCASSEYKSDTQYFGPGTRLTVL.